This TCR beta chain was sequenced in a study of CD8 T cell repertoires and HIV-1 epitope variants. Libraries were prepared by immunoSEQ multiplex PCR; TCRdb keeps only in-frame clonotypes and omits some of them. This table holds about 5,300 clones, about 63% found once. Concerning this clone: The antigen remains unidentified.

The length of the CDR3 is 16 residues. Trimming stripped 3 bases from V and 6 bases from J, with 19 bases between. Germline V lookup: CDR1 LNHDA, CDR2 SQIVND (reference sequence). The TCR was taken from a male donor with HIV. The sequenced sample was cultured CD8+ T cells derived from PBMCs. The rearrangement links TRBV19 to TRBJ2-3, with D unclear. CDR3 in amino acids: CASSIPHDPVADTQYF. CDR3 sequence (DNA): TGTGCCAGTAGTATCCCCCACGATCCCGTTGCCGATACGCAGTATTTT.